These 16 T cell receptor beta chains originate from one sample sequenced in a study of PD-1 blockade in classical Hodgkin lymphoma. Documented time point: cycle 4 day 1 (C4D1), after 5 to 7 weeks of nivolumab. Relapse was seen in all patients after autologous stem cell transplantation, and brentuximab vedotin exposure was variable. The protocol was immunoSEQ multiplex PCR, while the TCRdb copy is restricted to in-frame clones and leaves out a portion. The table records roughly 100,000 clones, roughly 89% of them present only once. Sequencing used peripheral blood mononuclear cells (PBMCs), obtained before the fourth cycle of nivolumab. All receptors derive from a human donor with classical Hodgkin lymphoma.

The chain links TRBV7-2 to TRBJ2-5; possibly TRBD2 for D (6 bases). The CDR3 sequence is 14 residues long. Deletions cut 3 bases from V and 1 base from J, with 9 bases between. Germline V gene data show CDR1 as SGHTA and CDR2 as FQGNSA. The CDR3 sequence is CASSFLSGQETQYF. The CDR3 DNA reads as TGTGCCAGCAGCTTTCTTAGCGGCCAAGAGACCCAGTACTTC. The variable domain in full, with the rest retrieved from reference TRBV7-2 and TRBJ2-5, is GAGVSQSPSNKVTEKGKDVELRCDPISGHTALYWYRQSLGQGLEFLIYFQGNSAPDKSGLPSDRFSAERTGGSVSTLTIQRTQQEDSAVYLCASSFLSGQETQYFGPGTRLLVL.

On this clone: The sample carries other DNA sequences with the same CDR3. The V call is TRBV27, the J call TRBJ2-1, with a tentative D call TRBD2 (6 bases). Trimming cost V 5 bases and J 0 bases, with 8 bases left between them. Germline V CDR1 and CDR2: MNHEY, SMNVEV (reference sequence). The CDR3 has 14 amino acids. CDR3 in amino acids: CASSRGSSYNEQFF. The CDR3 nucleotides are TGTGCCAGCAGTCGGGGGAGCTCCTACAATGAGCAGTTCTTC.

The V call is TRBV11-2, the J call TRBJ2-5, with TRBD2 matching over 9 bases. This CDR3 region has 14 residues. The germline CDR1 and CDR2 sequences are SGHAT and FQNNGV. V was clipped by 7 bases and J by 3 bases; unmatched bases: 6. Written as DNA, the CDR3 is TGTGCCAGCACCCTTAGCGGGGGCAAAGAGACCCAGTACTTC. This translates into CASTLSGGKETQYF.

This clone was found once. This chain links TRBV5-4 with TRBJ2-5; TRBD1 is a possible D gene (6 bases). The V and J ends lost 4 bases and 1 base respectively, with 8 bases between them. This CDR3 comprises 13 residues. Germline V gene data show CDR1 as SGHNT and CDR2 as YYREEE (reference sequence). CDR3 sequence: CASSGDTQETQYF. The CDR3 DNA reads as TGTGCCAGCAGCGGGGACACCCAAGAGACCCAGTACTTC.

The chain has TRBV18 and TRBJ2-2; no clear D gene. Germline V gives CDR1 KGHSH, CDR2 LQKENI. Trimming stripped 6 bases from V and 7 bases from J, with 9 bases between. This CDR3 comprises 12 residues. The CDR3 bases are TGTGCCAGCTCCACCCGTGGCGGGGAGCTGTTTTTT. As protein: CASSTRGGELFF.

The genes are TRBV6-1 and TRBJ1-1; the match to TRBD1 covers 9 bases. Germline V CDR1 and CDR2: MNHNS, SASEGT. CDR3 length: 14 residues. V shed 9 bases and J 5 bases; nucleotides not matched to a gene: 10. CDR3 in amino acids: CASQTGGSSTEAFF. CDR3 nucleotide sequence: TGTGCCAGTCAGACAGGGGGATCTTCTACTGAAGCTTTCTTT.

The chain uses TRBV11-2 and TRBJ1-6; 7 bases match TRBD1. Losses at the gene ends were 5 bases for V and 8 bases for J; bases not matched to a gene: 6. Germline CDR1 SGHAT, CDR2 FQNNGV. This CDR3 region has 14 residues. The CDR3 loop reads CASSPSTGYSPLHF. CDR3 coding DNA: TGTGCCAGCAGCCCCTCGACAGGGTATTCACCCCTCCACTTT.

The chain combines TRBV7-2 with TRBJ2-3; D is ambiguous. Germline CDR1 and CDR2: SGHTA and FQGNSA. V was pared by 1 base and J by 4 bases, with 9 bases between. The CDR3 extends over 14 amino acids. The CDR3 sequence is CASSLELGPDTQYF. CDR3 sequence (DNA): TGTGCCAGCAGCTTAGAACTGGGTCCAGATACGCAGTATTTT. Full variable domain (rest looked up from reference TRBV7-2 and TRBJ2-3): GAGVSQSPSNKVTEKGKDVELRCDPISGHTALYWYRQSLGQGLEFLIYFQGNSAPDKSGLPSDRFSAERTGGSVSTLTIQRTQQEDSAVYLCASSLELGPDTQYFGPGTRLTVL.

The rearrangement links TRBV6-4 to TRBJ2-7, with 9 bases matching TRBD2. V lost 2 bases and J lost 0; bases outside the gene matches: 8. This CDR3 is 17 amino acids long. Germline V CDR1 and CDR2: MRHNA, SNTAGT. The CDR3 loop is CASSDGLALVLSYEQYF. The CDR3 DNA follows: TGTGCCAGCAGTGACGGACTAGCGCTTGTACTCTCCTACGAGCAGTACTTC.

The CDR3 sequence: CASSTNSNNYGYTF. CDR3 DNA sequence: TGTGCCAGCAGCACTAACAGCAATAACTATGGCTACACCTTC. The chain employs TRBV27 and TRBJ1-2; the D is unclear. Germline V CDR1 and CDR2: MNHEY, SMNVEV (reference sequence). Trimming stripped 6 bases from V and 1 base from J, with 12 bases between. CDR3 length: 14 residues.

This clone has more than one count but fewer than ten. The chain is built from TRBV7-9 and TRBJ2-7; D is possibly TRBD2 (5 bases). V was shortened by 5 bases and J by 4 bases, with 12 bases between the two germline ends. Per germline, CDR1 SEHNR and CDR2 FQNEAQ (reference sequence). This CDR3 region has 13 residues. The CDR3 coding sequence is TGTGCCAGCAGCCGTACGGGGTTTTACGAGCAGTACTTC. The encoded protein is CASSRTGFYEQYF.

The genes are TRBV6-5 and TRBJ1-6; no clear D gene. This CDR3 has 13 amino acids. Germline CDR1 and CDR2: MNHEY and SVGAGI. Trimming shortened V by 4 bases and J by 9 bases, and 10 bases separated the two germline ends. Here the CDR3 DNA reads TGTGCCAGCAGTTCCCCCTCCGGTTCACCCCTCCACTTT. Protein product: CASSSPSGSPLHF.

The V call is TRBV6-6, the J call TRBJ1-4, with 12 bases lining up with TRBD1. The CDR3 extends over 16 amino acids. The J segment lost 6 bases and the V segment lost 2 bases, leaving 4 bases of the junction unmatched. The germline gives CDR1 MNHNY, CDR2 SVGAGI (reference sequence). CDR3 nucleotide sequence: TGTGCCAGCAGTTACGGAGGGACAGGGGGCTATGAAAAACTGTTTTTT. Amino acids: CASSYGGTGGYEKLFF.

The chain couples TRBV28 to TRBJ2-1, with TRBD1 matching 9 bases. The CDR3 is 15 residues long. The germline V gene has CDR1 MDHEN and CDR2 SYDVKM. V lost 4 bases to trimming and J lost 8 bases; unmatched junction nucleotides: 9. CDR3 bases: TGTGCCAGCAGTTCAACAGGGGGCAGGAAAGATGAGCAGTTCTTC. Translating gives CASSSTGGRKDEQFF.

This clone was seen a handful of times. The DNA for the CDR3 is TGTGCCAGTAGGCTCCGAACAGGGATGAACACTGAAGCTTTCTTT. As protein: CASRLRTGMNTEAFF. The chain is built from TRBV19 and TRBJ1-1; D might be TRBD1 (6 bases). V was shortened by 6 bases and J by 0 bases, with 14 bases between the two germline ends. The length of the CDR3 is 15 residues. The germline V gene encodes CDR1 LNHDA and CDR2 SQIVND (reference sequence).

The chain is built from TRBV29-1 and TRBJ2-1; D gene uncertain. V was cut by 1 base and J by 2 bases, with 9 bases left in between. The CDR3 extends over 14 amino acids. Germline loops: CDR1 SQVTM, CDR2 ANQGSEA. The CDR3 spells CSVEVRRAYNEQFF. CDR3 bases: TGCAGCGTTGAAGTCCGTAGAGCCTACAATGAGCAGTTCTTC.